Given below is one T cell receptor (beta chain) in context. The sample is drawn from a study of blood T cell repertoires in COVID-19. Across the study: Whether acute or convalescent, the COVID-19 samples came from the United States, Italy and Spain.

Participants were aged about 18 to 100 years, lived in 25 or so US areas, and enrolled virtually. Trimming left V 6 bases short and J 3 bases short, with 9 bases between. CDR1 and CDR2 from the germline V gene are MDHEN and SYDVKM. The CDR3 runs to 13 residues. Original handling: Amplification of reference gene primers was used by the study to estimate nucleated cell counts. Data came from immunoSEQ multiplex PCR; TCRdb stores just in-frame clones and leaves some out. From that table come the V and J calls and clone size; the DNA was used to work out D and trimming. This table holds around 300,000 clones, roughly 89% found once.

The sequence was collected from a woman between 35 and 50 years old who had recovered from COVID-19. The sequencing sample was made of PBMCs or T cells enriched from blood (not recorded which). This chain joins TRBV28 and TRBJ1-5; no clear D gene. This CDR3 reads CASRDYNNQPQHF. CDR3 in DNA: TGTGCCAGCAGGGACTACAACAATCAGCCCCAGCATTTT.